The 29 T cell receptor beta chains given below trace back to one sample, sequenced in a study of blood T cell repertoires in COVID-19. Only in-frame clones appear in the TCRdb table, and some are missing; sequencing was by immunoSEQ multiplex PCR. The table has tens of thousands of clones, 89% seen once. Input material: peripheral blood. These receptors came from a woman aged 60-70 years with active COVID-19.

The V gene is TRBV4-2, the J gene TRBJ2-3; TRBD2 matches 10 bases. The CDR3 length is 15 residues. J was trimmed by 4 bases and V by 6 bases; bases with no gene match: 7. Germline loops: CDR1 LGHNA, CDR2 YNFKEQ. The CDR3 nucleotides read TGTGCCAGCAGGCCCGCAGCGGGGGGGGCAGATACGCAGTATTTT. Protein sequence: CASRPAAGGADTQYF.

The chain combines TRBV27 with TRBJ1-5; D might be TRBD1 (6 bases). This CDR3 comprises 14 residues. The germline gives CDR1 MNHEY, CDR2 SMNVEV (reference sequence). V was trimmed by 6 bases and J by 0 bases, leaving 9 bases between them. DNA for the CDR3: TGTGCCAGCAGCCCACAGGGTAGCAATCAGCCCCAGCATTTT. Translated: CASSPQGSNQPQHF.

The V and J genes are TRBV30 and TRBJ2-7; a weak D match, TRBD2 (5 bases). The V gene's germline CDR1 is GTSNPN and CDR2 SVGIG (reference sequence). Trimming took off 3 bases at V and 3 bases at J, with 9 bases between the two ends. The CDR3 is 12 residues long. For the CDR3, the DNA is TGTGCCTGGAGAGGACTTCACTACGAGCAGTACTTC. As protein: CAWRGLHYEQYF.

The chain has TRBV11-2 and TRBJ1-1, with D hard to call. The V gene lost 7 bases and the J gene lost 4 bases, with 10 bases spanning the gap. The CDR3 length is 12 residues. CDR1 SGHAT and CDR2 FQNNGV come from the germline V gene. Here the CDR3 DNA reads TGTGCCAGCACCCACTCTGGCACTGAAGCTTTCTTT. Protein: CASTHSGTEAFF.

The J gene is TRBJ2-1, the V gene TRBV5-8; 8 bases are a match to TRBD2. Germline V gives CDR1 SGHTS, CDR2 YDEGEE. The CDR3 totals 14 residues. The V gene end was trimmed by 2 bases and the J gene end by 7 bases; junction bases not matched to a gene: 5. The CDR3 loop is CASSLRGGRNEQFF. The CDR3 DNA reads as TGTGCCAGCAGCTTACGGGGGGGCAGGAATGAGCAGTTCTTC.

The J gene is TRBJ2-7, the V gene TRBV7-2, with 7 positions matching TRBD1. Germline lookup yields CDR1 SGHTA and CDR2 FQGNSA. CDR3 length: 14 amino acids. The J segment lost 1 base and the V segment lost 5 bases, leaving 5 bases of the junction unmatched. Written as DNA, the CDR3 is TGTGCCAGCAGCAACCGACAGGGATCCTACGAGCAGTACTTC. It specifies CASSNRQGSYEQYF.

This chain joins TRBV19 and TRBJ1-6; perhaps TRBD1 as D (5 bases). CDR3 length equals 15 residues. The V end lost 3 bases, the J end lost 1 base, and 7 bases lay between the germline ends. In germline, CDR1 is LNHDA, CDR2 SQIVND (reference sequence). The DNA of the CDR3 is TGTGCCAGTAGTATTCAGGGTTCCTATAATTCACCCCTCCACTTT. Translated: CASSIQGSYNSPLHF.

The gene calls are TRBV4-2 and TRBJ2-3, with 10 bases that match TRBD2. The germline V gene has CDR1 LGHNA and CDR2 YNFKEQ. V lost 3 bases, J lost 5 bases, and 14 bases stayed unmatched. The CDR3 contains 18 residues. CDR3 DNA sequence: TGTGCCAGCAGCCAGCCGTCCTCTAGCGGGGGCCGGATAGATACGCAGTATTTT. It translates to CASSQPSSSGGRIDTQYF.

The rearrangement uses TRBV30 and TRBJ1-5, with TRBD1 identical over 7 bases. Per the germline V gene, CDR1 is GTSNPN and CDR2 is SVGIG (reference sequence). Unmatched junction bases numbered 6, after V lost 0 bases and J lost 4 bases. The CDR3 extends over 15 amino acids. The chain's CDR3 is CAWSVAAGGNQPQHF. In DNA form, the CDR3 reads TGTGCCTGGAGTGTAGCGGCAGGGGGGAATCAGCCCCAGCATTTT.

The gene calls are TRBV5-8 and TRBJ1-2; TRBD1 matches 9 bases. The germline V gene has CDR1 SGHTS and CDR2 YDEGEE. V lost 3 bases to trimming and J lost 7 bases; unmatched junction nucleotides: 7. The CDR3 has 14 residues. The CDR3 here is CASSSDRGTRGYTF. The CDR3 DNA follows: TGTGCCAGCAGCTCCGACAGGGGGACGCGTGGCTACACCTTC.

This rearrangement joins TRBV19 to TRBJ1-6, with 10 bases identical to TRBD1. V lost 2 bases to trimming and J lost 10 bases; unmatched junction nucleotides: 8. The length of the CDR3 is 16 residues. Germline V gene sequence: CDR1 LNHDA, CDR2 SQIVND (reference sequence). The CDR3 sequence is CASSINGQGVSSPLHF. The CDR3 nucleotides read TGTGCCAGTAGTATAAACGGACAGGGGGTGAGCTCACCCCTCCACTTT.

The CDR3 DNA is TGTGCCAGTAGTATCATGGGAGGCGATCAGCCCCAGCATTTT. Protein product: CASSIMGGDQPQHF. The chain has TRBV19 and TRBJ1-5, with no clear D. V was shortened by 3 bases and J by 5 bases, with 11 bases between the two germline ends. The CDR3 spans 14 residues. Germline CDR1 LNHDA, CDR2 SQIVND (reference sequence).

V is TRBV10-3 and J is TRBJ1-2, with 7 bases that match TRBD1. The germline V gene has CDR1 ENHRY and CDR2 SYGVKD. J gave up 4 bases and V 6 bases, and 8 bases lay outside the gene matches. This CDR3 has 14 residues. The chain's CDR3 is CAIRTGANSYGYTF. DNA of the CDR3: TGTGCCATCAGAACAGGGGCCAACAGCTATGGCTACACCTTC.

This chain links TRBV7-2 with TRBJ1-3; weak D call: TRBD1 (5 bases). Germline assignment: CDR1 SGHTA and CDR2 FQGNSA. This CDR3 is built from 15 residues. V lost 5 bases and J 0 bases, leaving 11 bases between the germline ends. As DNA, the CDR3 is TGTGCCAGCAGCCAAAGGGGTAGCTCTGGAAACACCATATATTTT. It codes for CASSQRGSSGNTIYF.

CDR3 coding DNA: TGCGCCAGCAGCTTTCCGGGCACTGAAGCTTTCTTT. Translated: CASSFPGTEAFF. The chain couples TRBV5-1 to TRBJ1-1; no definite D call. The V end was cut by 2 bases, the J end by 4 bases, with 6 bases between. This CDR3 has 12 residues. Looked up from germline, CDR1 is SGHRS and CDR2 is YFSETQ.

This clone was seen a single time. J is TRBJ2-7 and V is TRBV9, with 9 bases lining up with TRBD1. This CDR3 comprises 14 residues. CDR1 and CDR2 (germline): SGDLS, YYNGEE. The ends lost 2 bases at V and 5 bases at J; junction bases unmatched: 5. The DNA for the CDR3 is TGTGCCAGCAGCGTTGGGACAGGGAACGACGAGCAGTACTTC. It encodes CASSVGTGNDEQYF.

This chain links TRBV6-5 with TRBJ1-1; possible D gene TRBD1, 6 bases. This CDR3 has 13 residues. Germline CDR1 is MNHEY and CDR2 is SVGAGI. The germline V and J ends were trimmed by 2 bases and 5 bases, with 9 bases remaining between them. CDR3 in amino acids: CASSYADRTEAFF. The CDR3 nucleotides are TGTGCCAGCAGTTACGCGGACAGAACTGAAGCTTTCTTT.

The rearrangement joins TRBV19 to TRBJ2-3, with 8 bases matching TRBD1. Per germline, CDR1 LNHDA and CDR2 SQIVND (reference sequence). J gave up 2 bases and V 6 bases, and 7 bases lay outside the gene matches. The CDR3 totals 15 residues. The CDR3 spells CASSKRDRYTDTQYF. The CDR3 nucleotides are TGTGCCAGTAGCAAAAGGGACAGGTACACAGATACGCAGTATTTT.

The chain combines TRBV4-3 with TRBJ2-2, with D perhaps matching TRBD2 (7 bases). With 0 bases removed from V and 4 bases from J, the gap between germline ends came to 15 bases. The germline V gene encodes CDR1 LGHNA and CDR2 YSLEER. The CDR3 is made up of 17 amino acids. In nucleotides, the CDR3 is TGCGCCAGCAGCCAAGACTTTGGCGGGGGCGTCACCGGGGAGCTGTTTTTT. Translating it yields CASSQDFGGGVTGELFF.

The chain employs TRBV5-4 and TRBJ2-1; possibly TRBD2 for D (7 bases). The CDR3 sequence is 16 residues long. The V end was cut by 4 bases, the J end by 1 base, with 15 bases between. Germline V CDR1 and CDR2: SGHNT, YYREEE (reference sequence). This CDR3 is CASSNLGGPSYNEQFF. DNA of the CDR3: TGTGCCAGCAGCAACCTCGGGGGGCCTTCCTACAATGAGCAGTTCTTC.

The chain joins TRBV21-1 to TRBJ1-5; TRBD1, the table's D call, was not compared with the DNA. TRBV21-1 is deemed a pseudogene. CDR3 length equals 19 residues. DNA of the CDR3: TGTGCCAGCGGGGCGATTAGACAGGGCGGGGCGTATAGCAATCAGCCCCAGCATTTT. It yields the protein CASGAIRQGGAYSNQPQHF.

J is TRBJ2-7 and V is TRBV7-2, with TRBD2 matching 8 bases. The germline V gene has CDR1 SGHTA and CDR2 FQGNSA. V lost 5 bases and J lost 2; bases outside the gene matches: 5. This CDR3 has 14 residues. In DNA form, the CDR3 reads TGTGCCAGCAGCCTACAGCGGGGGCCCTACGAGCAGTACTTC. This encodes CASSLQRGPYEQYF.

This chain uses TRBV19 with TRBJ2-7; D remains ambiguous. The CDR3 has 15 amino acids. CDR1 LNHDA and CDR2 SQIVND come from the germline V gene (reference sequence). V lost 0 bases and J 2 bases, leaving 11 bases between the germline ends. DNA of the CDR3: TGTGCCAGTAGTATAGATCCTGCTACCACCTACGAGCAGTACTTC. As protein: CASSIDPATTYEQYF.

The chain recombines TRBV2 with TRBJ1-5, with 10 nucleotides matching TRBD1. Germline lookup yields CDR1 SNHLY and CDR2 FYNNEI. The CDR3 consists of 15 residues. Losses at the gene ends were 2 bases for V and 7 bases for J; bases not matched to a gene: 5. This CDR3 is CASSEQGQGIQPQHF. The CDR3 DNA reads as TGTGCCAGCAGTGAACAGGGACAGGGGATACAGCCCCAGCATTTT.

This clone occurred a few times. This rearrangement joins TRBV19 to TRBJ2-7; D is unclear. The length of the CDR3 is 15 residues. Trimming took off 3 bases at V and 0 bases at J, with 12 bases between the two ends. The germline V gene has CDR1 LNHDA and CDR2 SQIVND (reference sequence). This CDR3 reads CASSISPGSSYEQYF. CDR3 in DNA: TGTGCCAGTAGTATTTCGCCAGGTTCCTCCTACGAGCAGTACTTC. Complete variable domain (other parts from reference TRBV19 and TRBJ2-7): DGGITQSPKYLFRKEGQNVTLSCEQNLNHDAMYWYRQDPGQGLRLIYYSQIVNDFQKGDIAEGYSVSREKKESFPLTVTSAQKNPTAFYLCASSISPGSSYEQYFGPGTRLTVT.

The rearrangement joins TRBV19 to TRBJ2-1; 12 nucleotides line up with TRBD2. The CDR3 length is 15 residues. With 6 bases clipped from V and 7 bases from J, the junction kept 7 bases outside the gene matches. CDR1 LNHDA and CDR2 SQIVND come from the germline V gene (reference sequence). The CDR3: CASRGLAGGENEQFF. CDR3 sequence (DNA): TGTGCCAGTAGGGGTCTAGCGGGGGGGGAGAATGAGCAGTTCTTC.

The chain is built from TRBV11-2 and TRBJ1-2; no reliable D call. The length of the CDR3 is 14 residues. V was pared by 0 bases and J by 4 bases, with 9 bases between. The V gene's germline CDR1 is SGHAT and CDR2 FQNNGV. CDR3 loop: CASSLDGSGYGYTF. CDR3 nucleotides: TGTGCCAGCAGCTTAGATGGCTCTGGCTATGGCTACACCTTC.

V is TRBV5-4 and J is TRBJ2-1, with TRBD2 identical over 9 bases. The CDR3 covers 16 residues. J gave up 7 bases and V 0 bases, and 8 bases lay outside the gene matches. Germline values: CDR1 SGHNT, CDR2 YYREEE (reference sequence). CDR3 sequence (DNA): TGTGCCAGCAGCTTGGGGTTCAAGCGGGGGGCTAATGAGCAGTTCTTC. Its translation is CASSLGFKRGANEQFF. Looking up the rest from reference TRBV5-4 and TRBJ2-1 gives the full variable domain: ETGVTQSPTHLIKTRGQQVTLRCSSQSGHNTVSWYQQALGQGPQFIFQYYREEENGRGNFPPRFSGLQFPNYSSELNVNALELDDSALYLCASSLGFKRGANEQFFGPGTRLTVL.

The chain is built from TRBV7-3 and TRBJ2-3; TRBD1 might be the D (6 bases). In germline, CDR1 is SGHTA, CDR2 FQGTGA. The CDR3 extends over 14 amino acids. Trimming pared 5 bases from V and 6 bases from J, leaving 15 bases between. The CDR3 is CASSPGTGSDTQYF. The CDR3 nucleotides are TGTGCCAGCAGCCCAGGCACAGGGTCGGATACGCAGTATTTT.